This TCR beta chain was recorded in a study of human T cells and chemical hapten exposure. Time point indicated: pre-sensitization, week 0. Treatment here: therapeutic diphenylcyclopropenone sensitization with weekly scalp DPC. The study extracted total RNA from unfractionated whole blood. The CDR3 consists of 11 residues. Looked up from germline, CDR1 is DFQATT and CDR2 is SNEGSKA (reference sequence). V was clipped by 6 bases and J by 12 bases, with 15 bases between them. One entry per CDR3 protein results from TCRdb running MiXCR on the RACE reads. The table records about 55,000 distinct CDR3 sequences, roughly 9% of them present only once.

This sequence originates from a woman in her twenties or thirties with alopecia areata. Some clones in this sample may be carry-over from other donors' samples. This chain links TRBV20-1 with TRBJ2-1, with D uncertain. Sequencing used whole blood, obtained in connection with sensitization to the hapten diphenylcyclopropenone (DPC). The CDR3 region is CSAPAGSGQFF. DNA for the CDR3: TGCAGTGCCCCTGCCGGGTCGGGGCAGTTCTTC.